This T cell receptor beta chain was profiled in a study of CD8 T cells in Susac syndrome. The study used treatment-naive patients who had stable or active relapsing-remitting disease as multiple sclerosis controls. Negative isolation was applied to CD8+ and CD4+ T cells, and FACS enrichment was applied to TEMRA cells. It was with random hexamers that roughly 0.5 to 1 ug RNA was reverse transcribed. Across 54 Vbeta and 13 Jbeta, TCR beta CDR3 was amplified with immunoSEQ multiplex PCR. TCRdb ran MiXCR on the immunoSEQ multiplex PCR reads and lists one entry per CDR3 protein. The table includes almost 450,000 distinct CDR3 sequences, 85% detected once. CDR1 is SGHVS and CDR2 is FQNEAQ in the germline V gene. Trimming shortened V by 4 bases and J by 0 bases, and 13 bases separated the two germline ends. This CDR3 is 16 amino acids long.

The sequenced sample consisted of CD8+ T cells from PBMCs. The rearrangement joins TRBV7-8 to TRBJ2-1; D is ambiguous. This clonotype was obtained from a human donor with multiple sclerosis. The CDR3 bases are TGTGCCAGCAGCTCCATTCCCAACGGCTCCTACAATGAGCAGTTCTTC. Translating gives CASSSIPNGSYNEQFF.